The 24 T cell receptor beta chains reported below all come from one sample, sequenced in a study of circulating CD8 cells and anti-PD-1 response in melanoma (TCRdb year 2020). This sample was sequenced with a NextSeq 500. Starting from about 15 ng of total RNA, TCR libraries were made with the QIAseq Immune Repertoire RNA Library Kit, Human TCR Panel. TCRdb reprocessed the public reads (quality trimming at Q25 with fastp, clone calling with MiXCR) and kept in-frame beta chains. Under each unique CDR3 protein, matching rows form one entry showing the most common genes and DNA. The sample table lists under 450 distinct CDR3 sequences, 7.3% of them with a count of one. Approximately 12% of the sample rests with the top ten. Four subsets defined by PD-1 and/or TIGIT were sorted from live CD3+CD8+TCRalphabeta+ cells on a BD FACSAria II cell sorter. Sample: CD8+ T cells from PBMCs, taken at baseline or after one month of anti-PD-1 therapy (not recorded which). Receptor source: a human donor with melanoma.

This clonotype is large by share. The chain employs TRBV20-1 and TRBJ2-7; no reliable D call. The CDR3 is 14 amino acids. CDR1 is DFQATT, CDR2 SNEGSKA, per germline (reference sequence). Deletions cut 4 bases from V and 5 bases from J, with 18 bases between. CDR3 in DNA: TGCAGTGCTACTCCCATTGAAGGGAAGGACGAGCAGTACTTC. This codes for CSATPIEGKDEQYF.

Within the sample, this clonotype is large. The chain uses TRBV11-3 and TRBJ2-2; D not certain. V lost 5 bases and J 8 bases, leaving 6 bases between the germline ends. The CDR3 spans 11 residues. In germline, CDR1 is SGHNT, CDR2 YENEEA. CDR3: CASSPSGELFF. The CDR3 DNA is TGTGCCAGCAGCCCCTCTGGGGAGCTGTTTTTT. The full variable domain, with the rest looked up from reference TRBV11-3 and TRBJ2-2, is EAGVVQSPRYKIIEKKQPVAFWCNPISGHNTLYWYLQNLGQGPELLIRYENEEAVDDSQLPKDRFSAERLKGVDSTLKIQPAELGDSAVYLCASSPSGELFFGEGSRLTVL.

This clonotype qualifies as large. V is TRBV23-1 and J is TRBJ2-2, with D unresolved. TRBV23-1 is treated as an ORF (open reading frame) with a function not yet certain. V was trimmed by 0 bases and J by 9 bases, leaving 8 bases between them. The CDR3 spans 13 residues. The DNA of the CDR3 is TGCGCCAGCAGTCAATCGCACCCGAGGGAGCTGTTTTTT. Translated: CASSQSHPRELFF.

Regarding this clonotype: Its ends do not fully match the called genes, so a read error is possible. J is TRBJ2-7 and V is TRBV7-2, with 8 bases lining up with TRBD1. From germline, CDR1 is SGHTA and CDR2 FQGNSA. The CDR3 has 13 amino acids. The CDR3 nucleotides are TGTGCCAGCGGCGGGACAGGCTCCTACGAGCGGTACTTC. This gives the protein CASGGTGSYERYF.

This chain connects TRBV4-2 to TRBJ2-1; D may match TRBD1 or TRBD2 (5 bases each). Per germline, CDR1 LGHNA and CDR2 YNFKEQ. The V end lost 3 bases, the J end lost 5 bases, and 14 bases lay between the germline ends. The CDR3 consists of 15 residues. The CDR3 sequence: CASSHASLGDNEQFF. For the CDR3, the DNA is TGTGCCAGCAGCCATGCCTCGTTGGGGGACAATGAGCAGTTCTTC.

This clonotype is classed as large (0.1 to 1%). This chain connects TRBV29-1 to TRBJ2-3, with D maybe TRBD2 (6 bases). Germline CDR1 is SQVTM and CDR2 is ANQGSEA. V was trimmed by 8 bases and J by 3 bases, leaving 18 bases between them. CDR3 length: 14 residues. The CDR3 sequence: CSPERREVTDTQYF. CDR3 nucleotides: TGCAGCCCCGAGAGGCGGGAAGTGACAGATACGCAGTATTTT.

In this sample, this clonotype is large. The rearrangement joins TRBV7-3 to TRBJ2-5, with D perhaps being TRBD1 or TRBD2 (6 bases each). Trimming shortened V by 3 bases and J by 3 bases, and 14 bases separated the two germline ends. In germline, CDR1 is SGHTA, CDR2 FQGTGA. The CDR3 totals 15 residues. The chain's CDR3 is CASSFGGPIKETQYF. The CDR3 DNA sequence: TGTGCCAGCAGCTTTGGGGGGCCAATCAAAGAGACCCAGTACTTC.

This clonotype is judged medium-sized. This chain uses TRBV19 with TRBJ2-6, with D uncertain. This CDR3 spans 16 amino acids. V lost 1 base and J 4 bases, leaving 11 bases between the germline ends. The germline V gene encodes CDR1 LNHDA and CDR2 SQIVND (reference sequence). The CDR3 nucleotides are TGTGCCAGTAGTATAGCCCTGGCGCGGGGGGCCAACGTCCTGACTTTC. Translated, it gives CASSIALARGANVLTF.

This clonotype is medium-sized in the sample. V gene TRBV20-1 combines with J gene TRBJ1-1; D is possibly TRBD1 (5 bases). The CDR3 is 15 residues long. The germline V gene has CDR1 DFQATT and CDR2 SNEGSKA (reference sequence). The V end lost 0 bases, the J end lost 7 bases, and 18 bases lay between the germline ends. The CDR3 region is CSARDPRASRDEAFF. The DNA of the CDR3 is TGCAGTGCTAGAGACCCAAGGGCCTCCAGGGATGAAGCTTTCTTT.

By proportion, this clonotype is large (0.1 to 1%). The V call is TRBV2, the J call TRBJ1-6; D remains ambiguous. Trimming removed 2 bases from V and 0 bases from J, with 8 bases in between. Per germline, CDR1 SNHLY and CDR2 FYNNEI. The CDR3 is 16 amino acids. Here the CDR3 DNA reads TGTGCCAGCAGTGAAAGTAGGAGCTCCTATAATTCACCCCTCCACTTT. This translates into CASSESRSSYNSPLHF.

Judged by abundance, this clonotype is large (0.1 to 1%). The genes are TRBV2 and TRBJ2-1, with 11 positions matching TRBD2. The CDR3 loop spans 17 amino acids. The germline gives CDR1 SNHLY, CDR2 FYNNEI. V shed 3 bases and J 8 bases; nucleotides not matched to a gene: 12. In nucleotides, the CDR3 is TGTGCCAGCAGTGAGTGGGTGGTAGCGGGGGGGCAGGATGAGCAGTTCTTC. Translation: CASSEWVVAGGQDEQFF.

This clonotype is judged medium-sized. The rearrangement links TRBV30 to TRBJ1-1, with D perhaps matching TRBD1 (6 bases). CDR1 and CDR2 from the germline V gene are GTSNPN and SVGIG (reference sequence). V lost 0 bases and J 4 bases, leaving 9 bases between the germline ends. CDR3 length: 13 amino acids. The CDR3 here is CAWSVGDITEAFF. CDR3 nucleotide sequence: TGTGCCTGGAGTGTAGGGGACATCACTGAAGCTTTCTTT.

This sequence joins TRBV19 and TRBJ2-1; D call uncertain. Trimming removed 6 bases from V and 4 bases from J, with 4 bases in between. Germline lookup yields CDR1 LNHDA and CDR2 SQIVND (reference sequence). CDR3 length: 11 residues. This CDR3 is CASSLYNEQFF. The CDR3, as DNA: TGTGCCAGTAGCCTTTACAATGAGCAGTTCTTC.

In its sample, this clonotype is medium-sized. The chain recombines TRBV19 with TRBJ1-6; D may be TRBD1 (5 bases). The germline V and J ends were trimmed by 3 bases and 6 bases, with 12 bases remaining between them. This CDR3 comprises 15 residues. Germline V CDR1 and CDR2: LNHDA, SQIVND (reference sequence). The CDR3 DNA sequence: TGTGCCAGTAGTATTGGGGAGAGGGGTAATTCACCCCTCCACTTT. It is translated as CASSIGERGNSPLHF.

Sample share makes this clonotype large. The V gene is TRBV19, the J gene TRBJ2-1; 7 bases fit TRBD1. Germline CDR1 is LNHDA and CDR2 is SQIVND (reference sequence). CDR3 size: 15 residues. V was clipped by 1 base and J by 4 bases; unmatched bases: 4. Here the CDR3 reads CASSIGQGVYNEQFF. DNA of the CDR3: TGTGCCAGTAGTATAGGGCAGGGGGTGTACAATGAGCAGTTCTTC.

By share of the sample, this clonotype is large (0.1 to 1%). The chain couples TRBV19 to TRBJ2-7; 7 bases match TRBD1. This CDR3 has 15 amino acids. The trim removed 8 bases at V and 5 bases at J, leaving 15 bases unmatched. Germline V CDR1 and CDR2: LNHDA, SQIVND (reference sequence). CDR3 coding DNA: TGTGCCAGTGGAGCGGCAGGGGGAAGCAACAACGAGCAGTACTTC. Translated: CASGAAGGSNNEQYF.

By proportion, this clonotype is large. This chain connects TRBV24-1 to TRBJ2-2; D gene uncertain. Between the trimmed V and J ends, which lost 3 bases and 6 bases, there was a span of 7 bases. This CDR3 spans 13 amino acids. CDR1 is KGHDR, CDR2 SFDVKD, per germline. CDR3 nucleotide sequence: TGTGCCACCAGTGATATGGATTCCGGGGAGCTGTTTTTT. Protein sequence: CATSDMDSGELFF.

This chain joins TRBV20-1 and TRBJ2-3; TRBD2 matches at 7 bases. Losses at the gene ends were 6 bases for V and 2 bases for J; bases not matched to a gene: 11. This CDR3 has 15 residues. Germline V CDR1 and CDR2: DFQATT, SNEGSKA (reference sequence). CDR3 sequence reads: CSAELGEGLTDTQYF. CDR3 sequence (DNA): TGCAGTGCCGAACTGGGGGAGGGCCTCACAGATACGCAGTATTTT.

This clonotype is judged large. The V call is TRBV29-1, the J call TRBJ1-2; D is possibly TRBD1 (6 bases). Germline CDR1 SQVTM, CDR2 ANQGSEA. The CDR3 consists of 13 residues. Trimming took off 7 bases at V and 8 bases at J, with 20 bases between the two ends. CDR3 DNA: TGCAGCGCCCTAACCGGACAGTCGGGGGGCTACACCTTC. Translated, it gives CSALTGQSGGYTF.

This chain joins TRBV9 and TRBJ2-7; maybe TRBD2 (5 bases). Per germline, CDR1 SGDLS and CDR2 YYNGEE. This CDR3 is built from 14 residues. V lost 5 bases and J lost 5, with 17 bases in between. CDR3 in amino acids: CASSPAPGFHEQYF. CDR3 coding DNA: TGTGCCAGCAGTCCGGCACCGGGGTTCCACGAGCAGTACTTC.

This clonotype qualifies as large. The rearrangement joins TRBV29-1 to TRBJ2-5; tentative D call: TRBD1 (5 bases). This CDR3 is built from 13 residues. Deletions cut 6 bases from V and 2 bases from J, with 13 bases between. Germline-derived CDR1 and CDR2 are SQVTM and ANQGSEA. Here the CDR3 reads CSVPLGAQETQYF. CDR3 DNA sequence: TGCAGCGTCCCTTTAGGGGCGCAAGAGACCCAGTACTTC.

Remarks on this clonotype: A much more abundant neighbour one base away suggests this may be a read error. The chain has TRBV28 and TRBJ2-3; D unclear. Trimming shortened V by 6 bases and J by 10 bases, and 11 bases separated the two germline ends. Germline CDR1 is MDHEN and CDR2 is SYDVKM. The CDR3 covers 11 residues. The CDR3 here is CASSLAGPQYF. As DNA, the CDR3 is TGTGCCAGCAGCCTTGCCGGTCCGCAGTATTTT.

This clonotype is medium-sized by share. Here the CDR3 reads CSVSGGDVDTDTQYF. CDR3 nucleotides: TGCAGCGTTAGCGGAGGGGACGTCGACACAGATACGCAGTATTTT. This rearrangement joins TRBV29-1 to TRBJ2-3; a possible D gene is TRBD2 (6 bases). Per the germline V gene, CDR1 is SQVTM and CDR2 is ANQGSEA. The CDR3 extends over 15 amino acids. V shed 5 bases and J shed 2 bases, with 17 bases lying between them.

This clonotype is judged medium-sized. J is TRBJ1-1 and V is TRBV20-1, with TRBD1 as a possible D gene (5 bases). The germline V gene encodes CDR1 DFQATT and CDR2 SNEGSKA (reference sequence). V gave up 4 bases and J gave up 0 bases, with 9 bases separating them. The CDR3 loop spans 13 amino acids. DNA for the CDR3: TGCAGTGCTATGGGACGGATGAACACTGAAGCTTTCTTT. Translated: CSAMGRMNTEAFF.